Listed here are 10 T cell receptor beta chains from one sample, sequenced in a study of T cells after posttransplantation cyclophosphamide. The protocol was immunoSEQ multiplex PCR, while the TCRdb copy is restricted to in-frame clones and leaves out a portion. The sample holds 32,000 or so clones; around nine tenths are singletons and the top ten take more than 12%. Sequencing was performed on PBMCs. These receptors originate from a woman aged 35 to 49 with a blood cancer, CMV-positive, and with a related stem cell donor.

This chain uses TRBV5-4 with TRBJ1-1, with 7 bases fitting TRBD1. There are 13 residues in the CDR3. In germline, CDR1 is SGHNT, CDR2 YYREEE (reference sequence). V was clipped by 4 bases and J by 6 bases; unmatched bases: 6. CDR3 coding DNA: TGTGCCAGCAGCCTGGGACAGAGCGCTGAAGCTTTCTTT. Protein product: CASSLGQSAEAFF.

The gene calls are TRBV15 and TRBJ1-1, with 9 positions matching TRBD1. J lost 1 base, V lost 0 bases, and 6 bases had no gene match. CDR3 length: 17 residues. CDR1 is LNHNV, CDR2 YYDKDF, per germline (reference sequence). Written as DNA, the CDR3 is TGTGCCACCAGCAGAGAGGGACAGGGATGGAGGAACACTGAAGCTTTCTTT. Translated, it gives CATSREGQGWRNTEAFF.

The chain is built from TRBV5-1 and TRBJ2-1, with TRBD1 matching over 7 bases. This CDR3 has 14 amino acids. V lost 3 bases to trimming and J lost 5 bases; unmatched junction nucleotides: 5. Germline V CDR1 and CDR2: SGHRS, YFSETQ. The CDR3 region is CASSYRDRNNEQFF. CDR3 DNA: TGCGCCAGCAGCTACCGGGACAGAAACAATGAGCAGTTCTTC.

This chain joins TRBV9 and TRBJ1-4; TRBD1 is a possible D gene (5 bases). V lost 4 bases to trimming and J lost 3 bases, with 13 bases between them. This CDR3 has 15 amino acids. The germline gives CDR1 SGDLS, CDR2 YYNGEE. The chain's CDR3 is CASSPGGYPNEKLFF. The CDR3, as DNA: TGTGCCAGCAGCCCCGGGGGGTACCCTAATGAAAAACTGTTTTTT.

V usage is TRBV4-1 and J usage is TRBJ1-5; TRBD1 matches 9 bases. The CDR3 sequence is 16 residues long. V gave up 0 bases and J gave up 3 bases; unmatched junction bases: 3. Germline V lookup: CDR1 MGHRA, CDR2 YSYEKL. The CDR3 reads CASSQEGQGPNQPQHF. The CDR3 DNA follows: TGCGCCAGCAGCCAAGAGGGACAGGGTCCCAATCAGCCCCAGCATTTT.

The chain recombines TRBV6-5 with TRBJ1-1, with a weak D call TRBD1 (6 bases). This CDR3 spans 13 amino acids. The V and J ends lost 6 bases and 5 bases respectively, with 13 bases between them. Per germline, CDR1 MNHEY and CDR2 SVGAGI. The CDR3 protein is CASSRGGRTEAFF. CDR3 DNA: TGTGCCAGCAGCCGAGGGGGTAGAACTGAAGCTTTCTTT.

The genes are TRBV19 and TRBJ1-6; TRBD1 might be the D (6 bases). The V end lost 6 bases, the J end lost 7 bases, and 16 bases lay between the germline ends. Germline lookup yields CDR1 LNHDA and CDR2 SQIVND (reference sequence). CDR3 length: 15 residues. The CDR3 is CASSPVMGTNSPLHF. CDR3 DNA sequence: TGTGCCAGTAGCCCCGTCATGGGGACAAATTCACCCCTCCACTTT.

The chain couples TRBV9 to TRBJ2-1; 11 bases match TRBD1. This CDR3 is 15 amino acids long. V lost 4 bases and J lost 7; bases outside the gene matches: 7. The germline CDR1 and CDR2 sequences are SGDLS and YYNGEE. CDR3 nucleotide sequence: TGTGCCAGCAGCATCGGACAGGGGGCACTTAATGAGCAGTTCTTC. Translating gives CASSIGQGALNEQFF.

The chain is built from TRBV28 and TRBJ2-1; 8 bases map to TRBD2. The germline CDR1 and CDR2 sequences are MDHEN and SYDVKM. This CDR3 contains 14 residues. The V gene end was trimmed by 3 bases and the J gene end by 5 bases; junction bases not matched to a gene: 3. The CDR3 DNA sequence: TGTGCCAGCAGTTTTGCGGGAGGAGACAATGAGCAGTTCTTC. It is translated as CASSFAGGDNEQFF.

The rearrangement uses TRBV5-6 and TRBJ1-5; perhaps TRBD1 as D (6 bases). The CDR3 extends over 15 amino acids. V lost 3 bases and J 2 bases, leaving 12 bases between the germline ends. Looked up from germline, CDR1 is SGHDT and CDR2 is YYEEEE. In DNA, the CDR3 is TGTGCCAGCAGCTACAGGGCGTTAGGCAATCAGCCCCAGCATTTT. Translated, it gives CASSYRALGNQPQHF. Filled out from reference TRBV5-6 and TRBJ1-5, the complete variable domain reads DAGVTQSPTHLIKTRGQQVTLRCSPKSGHDTVSWYQQALGQGPQFIFQYYEEEERQRGNFPDRFSGHQFPNYSSELNVNALLLGDSALYLCASSYRALGNQPQHFGDGTRLSIL.